This passage covers 22 T cell receptor beta chains from one sample sequenced in a study of blood T cells in healthy people across ages. Primers used in a second PCR of about 7 to 12 cycles were a sample-barcoded 5' primer and a J-beta primer mix. Via MiXCR, TCRdb re-called the 5' RACE reads, giving one row per CDR3 protein. The table has 870,000 or so distinct CDR3 sequences, roughly 26% seen once. Material: blood. Receptor source: a woman of 80 years or more in good health.

The chain employs TRBV11-2 and TRBJ2-2; D is unresolved. The CDR3 is made up of 14 amino acids. The germline gives CDR1 SGHAT, CDR2 FQNNGV. V was shortened by 4 bases and J by 5 bases, with 11 bases between the two germline ends. The CDR3 reads CASSSILGTGELFF. The CDR3 nucleotides are TGTGCCAGCAGCTCAATCCTGGGTACCGGGGAGCTGTTTTTT.

As concerns this clonotype: A much larger clone sits a single nucleotide away, making a read error possible. The chain has TRBV7-8 and TRBJ2-7, with 7 bases aligning to TRBD1. The tail of the sequence fits TRBJ2-5 better, so the J call may be wrong. CDR3 length: 16 amino acids. Germline assignment: CDR1 SGHVS and CDR2 FQNEAQ. CDR3: CAGSLAIQGRGETQYF. CDR3 sequence (DNA): TGTGCCGGCAGCTTAGCGATACAGGGGAGAGGAGAGACCCAGTACTTC.

In its sample, this clonotype was seen many times. In DNA, the CDR3 is TGTGCCAGCAGTTTCCCCGGGGAAAAACTGTTTTTT. Its translation: CASSFPGEKLFF. This chain uses TRBV12-3 or TRBV12-4 with TRBJ1-4; D uncertain. The CDR3 runs to 12 residues. The V gene lost 3 bases and the J gene lost 8 bases, with 7 bases spanning the gap.

Concerning this clonotype: The junction departs from the called germline gene at one end, perhaps through a read error. The chain joins TRBV20-1 to TRBJ1-4; 7 bases are shared with TRBD1. The CDR3 totals 15 residues. In germline, CDR1 is DFQATT, CDR2 SNEGSKA (reference sequence). CDR3 in amino acids: CSARDGGQVNEKRFF. The CDR3 DNA follows: TGCAGTGCTAGAGATGGTGGACAGGTTAATGAAAAACGGTTTTTT.

This clonotype appeared many times. The genes are TRBV28 and TRBJ2-7; D possibly corresponds to TRBD2 (6 bases). This CDR3 has 14 amino acids. Germline CDR1 and CDR2: MDHEN and SYDVKM. With 3 bases removed from V and 2 bases from J, the gap between germline ends came to 11 bases. In DNA, the CDR3 is TGTGCCAGCAGTTTGGGGCGGGGCCCCTACGAGCAGTACTTC. Protein product: CASSLGRGPYEQYF.

This clonotype was observed many times. This chain uses TRBV6-2 or TRBV6-3 with TRBJ2-3; D remains ambiguous. The CDR3 is made up of 13 amino acids. Trimming left V 8 bases short and J 3 bases short, with 12 bases between. Germline V gene lookup returns CDR1 MNHEY and CDR2 SVGEGT. The CDR3 DNA sequence: TGTGCCAGCTCGGTCCCAGCGACAGATACGCAGTATTTT. As protein: CASSVPATDTQYF.

The chain carries TRBV5-1 and TRBJ1-2, with D unresolved. Germline V gene sequence: CDR1 SGHRS, CDR2 YFSETQ. Trimming took 3 bases from V and 4 from J, leaving 13 bases between them. The CDR3 is 14 amino acids. CDR3 in DNA: TGCGCCAGCAGCTGGCAGGACGGAACCTATGGCTACACCTTC. Translation: CASSWQDGTYGYTF.

Worth noting for this clonotype: Since a much larger clone is just one base distant, this may be a read error. The chain couples TRBV12-3 or TRBV12-4 to TRBJ1-2; 7 positions match TRBD1. V gave up 6 bases and J gave up 7 bases; unmatched junction bases: 11. The CDR3 runs 14 residues. The DNA for the CDR3 is TGTGCCAGCAGCACTGCGACAGGGTCGGGTGGCTACACCTTC. This encodes CASSTATGSGGYTF.

This clonotype was counted many times. The chain recombines TRBV7-9 with TRBJ2-1, with D possibly matching TRBD2 (6 bases). The CDR3 has 15 amino acids. CDR1 is SEHNR and CDR2 is FQNEAQ in the germline V gene (reference sequence). Trimming cost V 7 bases and J 4 bases, with 17 bases left between them. In DNA, the CDR3 is TGTGCCAGCACCCAGGAGGGAGGAGGATACAATGAGCAGTTCTTC. Protein product: CASTQEGGGYNEQFF.

The table lists this clonotype with many counts. At one end the junction does not follow the germline gene, possibly because of a read error. J is TRBJ1-2 and V is TRBV20-1; D uncertain. Germline CDR1 reads DFQATT; CDR2 reads SNEGSKA (reference sequence). The CDR3 is made up of 12 amino acids. CDR3 coding DNA: TGCAGTGCCGTGACATCCAACTACGGCTACACCTTC. It encodes CSAVTSNYGYTF.

This clonotype showed up many times. The genes are TRBV20-1 and TRBJ2-1; no clear D gene. This CDR3 comprises 14 residues. The germline V gene encodes CDR1 DFQATT and CDR2 SNEGSKA (reference sequence). The ends were cut back, 0 bases at V and 8 bases at J, with 14 bases in the middle. CDR3 loop: CSARDQSTPDEQFF. Written as DNA, the CDR3 is TGCAGTGCTAGAGACCAAAGTACCCCGGATGAGCAGTTCTTC.

This clonotype has at least ten counts. This chain links TRBV6-5 with TRBJ2-7, with D possibly TRBD2 on 5 matching bases. The germline V gene has CDR1 MNHEY and CDR2 SVGAGI. Trimming stripped 3 bases from V and 3 bases from J, with 15 bases between. This CDR3 spans 15 amino acids. The CDR3 coding sequence is TGTGCCAGCAGTTATTATTCGAGGGCTAGCTACGAGCAGTACTTC. This encodes CASSYYSRASYEQYF.

This clonotype was recorded many times. The V and J genes are TRBV9 and TRBJ2-3; tentative D call: TRBD1 (5 bases). The germline CDR1 and CDR2 sequences are SGDLS and YYNGEE. The CDR3 extends over 15 amino acids. V lost 4 bases and J 0 bases, leaving 12 bases between the germline ends. This CDR3 is CASSSTRGSTDTQYF. For the CDR3, the DNA is TGTGCCAGCAGCTCAACAAGGGGAAGCACAGATACGCAGTATTTT.

V gene TRBV7-2 combines with J gene TRBJ2-3, with D tentatively TRBD2 (5 bases). Germline V gives CDR1 SGHTA, CDR2 FQGNSA. There are 15 residues in the CDR3. With 5 bases removed from V and 3 bases from J, the gap between germline ends came to 15 bases. CDR3 residues: CASSPRTVRTDTQYF. For the CDR3, the DNA is TGTGCCAGCAGCCCCCGGACTGTTAGGACAGATACGCAGTATTTT.

Many counts were recorded for this clonotype. The rearrangement links TRBV18 to TRBJ2-5; TRBD2 matches at 11 bases. CDR3 length equals 17 residues. Germline trimming cut 0 bases from V and 4 bases from J; bases unmatched to any gene: 7. Looked up from germline, CDR1 is KGHSH and CDR2 is LQKENI. CDR3 in DNA: TGTGCCAGCTCACCACCGGGGCTAGCGGGGGGACGAGAGACCCAGTACTTC. This translates into CASSPPGLAGGRETQYF.

The chain uses TRBV2 and TRBJ1-5; D remains unclear. Trimming cost V 2 bases and J 6 bases, with 8 bases left between them. The CDR3 runs to 13 residues. Germline V gene data show CDR1 as SNHLY and CDR2 as FYNNEI. The CDR3 DNA reads TGTGCCAGCAGTGAACGGTGGGGTCAGCCCCAGCATTTT. It specifies CASSERWGQPQHF. The whole variable domain, filled in from reference TRBV2 and TRBJ1-5, reads EPEVTQTPSHQVTQMGQEVILRCVPISNHLYFYWYRQILGQKVEFLVSFYNNEISEKSEIFDDQFSVERPDGSNFTLKIRSTKLEDSAMYFCASSERWGQPQHFGDGTRLSIL.

This clonotype has only a few counts. The V and J genes are TRBV4-2 and TRBJ1-4; D is unclear. Germline V gives CDR1 LGHNA, CDR2 YNFKEQ. The CDR3 extends over 16 amino acids. Deletions cut 4 bases from V and 7 bases from J, with 19 bases between. The CDR3 DNA reads as TGTGCCAGCAGCCCCCGTCCGGCCGAACGTGGTGAAAAACTGTTTTTT. This encodes CASSPRPAERGEKLFF.

At least ten counts were recorded for this clonotype. The chain carries TRBV15 and TRBJ1-2; D is uncertain. Germline V lookup: CDR1 LNHNV, CDR2 YYDKDF (reference sequence). Trimming left V 5 bases short and J 3 bases short, with 16 bases between. This CDR3 is 15 amino acids long. CDR3 protein: CATSPPQRMDYGYTF. Here the CDR3 DNA reads TGTGCCACCAGCCCACCGCAAAGGATGGACTATGGCTACACCTTC.

On this clonotype itself: A much larger clone differs by one base, so this may be a read error. The chain is built from TRBV7-2 and TRBJ1-5; the D is unclear. CDR1 SGHTA and CDR2 FQGNSA come from the germline V gene. The CDR3 consists of 15 residues. CDR3 DNA: TGTGCCGGCAGCCAAATGGTCCTCCGGGGTCAGCCCCAGCATTTT. Protein: CAGSQMVLRGQPQHF.

This clonotype was recorded many times. This chain uses TRBV11-2 with TRBJ2-7, with a weak D call TRBD1 (6 bases). The germline CDR1 and CDR2 sequences are SGHAT and FQNNGV. The CDR3 runs 14 residues. Trimming removed 5 bases from V and 1 base from J, with 12 bases in between. The chain's CDR3 is CASSPETGSYEQYF. CDR3 nucleotides: TGTGCCAGCAGCCCGGAGACAGGATCCTACGAGCAGTACTTC.

Concerning this clonotype: A much larger clone differs by one base, so this may be a read error. This chain links TRBV7-9 with TRBJ2-1, with D possibly being TRBD1 or TRBD2 (6 bases each). The CDR3 spans 14 residues. V gave up 3 bases and J gave up 5 bases, with 11 bases separating them. Germline values: CDR1 SEHNR, CDR2 FQNEAQ (reference sequence). The CDR3 here is CASSLDGGHNEQFF. The CDR3 DNA follows: TGTGCCAGCAGCTTGGACGGGGGCCACAATGAGCAGTTCTTC.

The table lists this clonotype with many counts. V gene TRBV7-2 combines with J gene TRBJ2-7, with 7 bases lining up with TRBD1. Germline-derived CDR1 and CDR2 are SGHTA and FQGNSA. The CDR3 loop spans 15 amino acids. V shed 10 bases, J shed 4 bases, and the junction held 16 bases outside the gene matches. This CDR3 reads CATPDRVYFSYEQYF. The CDR3 DNA sequence: TGTGCCACCCCCGACAGGGTTTACTTTTCTTACGAGCAGTACTTC.